This is a list of T cell receptor beta chains from one sample in a study of cytotoxic CD8 clonotypes in ibrutinib-treated CLL. Clones were sequenced by immunoSEQ multiplex PCR, and TCRdb holds only the in-frame ones, with some missing. Of about 140,000 clones listed, around 93% are singletons. The source material was PBMCs, sampled after 12 months of ibrutinib treatment. Receptors originate from a human donor with chronic lymphocytic leukemia. Each CDR3 is given without its conserved first and last residue.

v_call	j_call	cdr3_aa
TRBV11-3	TRBJ2-2	ASSLVAGELF
TRBV2	TRBJ2-1	ASKGVVGWSEQF
TRBV25-1	TRBJ1-1	ASLRGGDTEAF
TRBV6-5	TRBJ1-3	ASQNSGNTIY
TRBV6-1	TRBJ2-1	ASSGEGLGNEQF
TRBV18	TRBJ2-7	ASSPGTEIYEQY
TRBV7-7	TRBJ2-1	ASSKQGPVEQF
TRBV20-1	TRBJ2-1	SARRGDYQF
TRBV27	TRBJ2-1	ASSSSGLAKEQF
TRBV10-3	TRBJ1-1	ATGTGNTEAF
TRBV7-3	TRBJ2-7	ASSPSGGAYEQY
TRBV2	TRBJ2-1	ASLRTLGQNEQF
TRBV10-3	TRBJ2-7	ASQPRGGGHEQY
TRBV19	TRBJ2-7	ASSTRLGGDAYEQY
TRBV6-5	TRBJ2-1	ASSYSWSGEQF
TRBV5-6	TRBJ1-1	ASSLGEIEAF
TRBV6-1	TRBJ1-2	ASDTGYT
TRBV5-1	TRBJ2-7	ASSFQGGNSYEQY
TRBV27	TRBJ2-7	ASSLGTGAPYEQY
TRBV28	TRBJ2-3	ASSSPPALSDTQY
TRBV28	TRBJ1-4	ASSNVGGEKLF
TRBV7-2	TRBJ2-5	ASSLQGGQKETQY
TRBV5-4	TRBJ2-1	ASSPDRDNEQF
TRBV5-4	TRBJ2-7	ASSREGLAGVREQY
TRBV28	TRBJ1-1	ASSSPPLGQGAQAF